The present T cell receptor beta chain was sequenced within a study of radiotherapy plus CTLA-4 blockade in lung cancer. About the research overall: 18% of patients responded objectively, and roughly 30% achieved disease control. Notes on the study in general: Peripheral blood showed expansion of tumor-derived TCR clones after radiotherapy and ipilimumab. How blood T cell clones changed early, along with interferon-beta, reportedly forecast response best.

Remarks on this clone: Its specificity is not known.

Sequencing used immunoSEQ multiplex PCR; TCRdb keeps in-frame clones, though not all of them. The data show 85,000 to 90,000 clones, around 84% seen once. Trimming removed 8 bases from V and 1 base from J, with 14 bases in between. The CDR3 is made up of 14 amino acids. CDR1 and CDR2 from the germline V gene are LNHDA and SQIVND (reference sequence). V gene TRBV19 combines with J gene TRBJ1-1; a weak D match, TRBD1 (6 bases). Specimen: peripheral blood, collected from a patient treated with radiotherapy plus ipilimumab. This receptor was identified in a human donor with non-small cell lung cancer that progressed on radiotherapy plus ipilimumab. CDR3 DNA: TGTGCCAGTTTTGTCGACAGGTCGAACACTGAAGCTTTCTTT. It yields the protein CASFVDRSNTEAFF.